This T cell receptor beta chain was obtained from a study of cytomegalovirus exposure and HLA in healthy donors (dated by TCRdb to 2017 to 2019). In the study overall: In an earlier analysis of approximately 640 of the donors, 276 Gb of sequence data and 90 million to 120 million unique TCR beta sequences from about 179 million T cells were reported. Every repertoire in the discovery cohort had been generated on one and the same sequencing platform. The later analysis used no new phenotypic data to find candidate immune exposures, relying instead on TCR beta sequences and their occurrence across donors. An early release that covered more than 550 HLA-typed donors contained around 300 gigabases of sequencing data and 75 million to 100 million unique TCR sequences. Typing coverage differed by locus: A, B, C, DRB1 and DQB1 were typed in roughly 620-630 donors, DQA1 in about 560, DPA1 in some 610, and DPB1 in just under 490. Besides the first cohort of roughly 640 subjects, a separate validation cohort made up of 120 different subjects was used. On average, around 230,000 unique TCR beta nucleotide sequences were sequenced per donor among several hundred genotyped donors of the cohort, with 15% to 20% of those sequences being non-productive. HLA typing covered class I and class II loci at four-digit resolution. A handful of DR-DQ haplotypes were handled as single units for association and clustering because linkage in the cohort was strong. In a later genetic analysis, genome-wide SNP genotypes for about 65% of the roughly 700 donors were used, and that subset was treated as a discovery cohort. Of the roughly 430 genotyped donors, about 80% fell in the genetic ancestry cluster associated with self-reported Caucasian donors. A later analysis re-analyzed previously published TCR beta repertoires from hundreds of donors and added high-resolution HLA genotyping to study TCR occurrence patterns. Donor age, sex, ethnicity and CMV serostatus were compiled alongside the repertoire data. To predict cytomegalovirus infection status, the study brought together high-throughput TCR immunosequencing, statistical association of individual TCRs with disease status, and machine learning. The study used immunosequencing to profile the T cell repertoires of approximately 630 subjects and linked those repertoires to cytomegalovirus serostatus. To decide whether each TCR beta V gene segment behaved as functional or pseudogenic, an earlier analysis of approximately 600 of the donors relied on high-throughput TCR beta sequencing. The study aimed to test whether signatures of past pathogen exposure could be identified by cataloging public T cell receptors.

The cohort was made up of under 800 healthy bone marrow donors. At the time of sampling, every cohort member was nominally healthy, though immune exposures that went unrecorded were likely present. The donor tested CMV seronegative, placing the donor among the 350 or so seronegative members of the cohort. Each donor provided a peripheral blood sample, and peripheral blood mononuclear cells were used for TCR beta sequencing. Genomic DNA was extracted from the blood cell samples with the Qiagen DNeasy Blood Extraction Kit. Overall study outcomes, separate from this receptor: A later analysis reported that several top co-occurrence clusters appeared linked to parvovirus B19, influenza, CMV and Epstein-Barr virus. The earlier analysis of 587 of the donors excluded some 15 rarely observed V segments, including chromosome 9 orphons, because counts were too low. According to a later analysis, TCR association rates differed among HLA loci, with DRB1 alleles showing the most associated TCRs and HLA-C alleles showing the fewest. When HLA alleles, especially DR and DQ, strongly co-occurred, attributing TCR associations to individual alleles was difficult. Sequencing depth was assumed to be roughly uniform across donors in the presence/absence analyses, though that assumption may not hold. In a later analysis, HLA-associated TCR beta chains were found to be more clonally expanded and to have lower generation probabilities than equally common non-associated chains. This cohort had only TCR beta chains sequenced, and the lack of alpha or paired-chain data limited which features could be detected. Specific HLA alleles were associated with 16,951 TCR beta sequences at a false discovery rate of 0.05 in a later analysis. A further reported finding was that TCR beta sequences accurately predicted the HLA-A and HLA-B alleles for most subjects in the first cohort. The classifier was reported to diagnose cytomegalovirus status with high specificity and sensitivity in both the original cohort and the validation cohort. Correlated functional status among segregating V segments might be attributable to linkage disequilibrium, but an unknown experimental factor could not be ruled out. A total of 150 to 200 TCR beta chains were listed by the study as associated with cytomegalovirus. A group of highly shared sequence variants was considered likely to be a technical artifact of the sequencing pipeline. CMV serostatus was the only immune exposure information available for the cohort. Because some donors lacked HLA typing at each locus, the association tests relied only on the typed subset. Most CMV-associated TCR beta chains appeared to be HLA-restricted in a later analysis, and the HLA associations seemed to be driven largely by CMV exposure. V-gene and J-gene trimming of TCR beta chains was associated with a missense DCLRE1C variant in a later genetic analysis, and the association was replicated in an independent cohort. While some public TCRs were present in many individuals, most TCR sequences turned up only very rarely across donors. According to a later genetic analysis, donors in an Asian-associated ancestry cluster had fewer N-insertions in productive TCRs than the approximately 630-donor mean. Broadly in line with IMGT annotations, most TCR beta V segments showed up in productive rearrangements about 87% or about 30% of the time in an earlier analysis of several hundred of the donors. The authors suggested that the approach could potentially be generalized to other disease states and immunological phenotypes. Because the 87-base-pair reads could not distinguish some IMGT-functional V segments, including TRBV6-2 and TRBV6-3, those segments were excluded. A few of the identified cytomegalovirus-associated TCR beta chains were confirmed in vitro to be specific for cytomegalovirus antigens.

Libraries were constructed by the immunoSEQ multiplex PCR assay. For the multiplex PCR, a mixture combining 60 forward primers for TCR Vbeta segments and 13 reverse primers for TCR Jbeta segments was used. A multiplex PCR assay on genomic DNA amplified the CDR3 region of rearranged TCR beta genes. On the Illumina HiSeq System, the amplified TCR beta libraries were sequenced as 87-base-pair reads. In the authors' own workflow: Across the 500 to 750 repertoires, a later analysis counted roughly 77 million unique TCR beta chains, 9.5 million to 12 million of which were shared by at least two donors. Raw reads were error-corrected and collapsed into unique sequences by a nearest-neighbor algorithm in which closely related sequences were merged to remove PCR and sequencing errors. Alignment of CDR3 sequences to IMGT reference sequences was used to assign V, D and J gene segments. For a sequence to be retained, a match of at least six nucleotides was required to both a V gene segment and a J gene segment. A rearrangement counted as productive if the CDR3 had no stop codons and remained in frame with V and J, and every other rearrangement counted as non-productive. CDR3 was defined according to IMGT convention as the region running from the second conserved V-encoded cysteine to the conserved J-encoded phenylalanine. The earlier analysis of 587 of the donors excluded any sequence lacking an unambiguous match to a single V gene segment. In an earlier analysis of several hundred of the donors, V segments were called functional above 56.7% productive rearrangements and were called segregating when the between-donor standard deviation exceeded 5%. To diagnose cytomegalovirus status from the catalog of TCR beta chain sequences, a statistical classification framework was built. In a later analysis, V and J genes were assigned by comparing TCR nucleotide sequences against IMGT/GENE-DB human TR gene sequences. Using the TCRdist pipeline, a later analysis assigned CDR3 sequences along with most-parsimonious VDJ recombination scenarios. In a later analysis, every TCR beta chain was defined by the combination of its CDR3 amino acid sequence and its V-gene family, and reads without a unique V-gene family were dropped. To address suspected cross-contamination and a sequencing artifact, a later analysis removed approximately 600 highly shared, low-generation-probability nucleotide sequences. In a later analysis, a clonal expansion index for each public chain was calculated from normalized within-repertoire ranks of inferred template counts. A later analysis computed generation probabilities with a VDJ recombination model fitted to out-of-frame rearrangements, and checked the results against IGoR. Hypergeometric tests were used in a later analysis to score TCR-TCR, TCR-HLA and TCR-CMV co-occurrence, with a repertoire-size bias correction applied to the TCR pairs. To estimate false discovery rates, a later analysis permuted the HLA or CMV assignments 20 times. In a later analysis, co-occurring TCRs were grouped with DBSCAN, and TCRdist sequence similarity was added when clustering was performed within HLA-allele-positive subsets. For co-occurrence clustering, repertoires with fewer than 30,000 or more than 120,000 public chains were excluded, along with five repertoires with anomalous nucleotide sharing. Here the immuneACCESS table is served through TCRdb, limited to in-frame sequences with V and J called. Missing clones are a known gap in these copies; in checked studies unresolved V genes cover under half, and the rest lacks a known reason. That table furnishes V, J and clone size, whereas the DNA furnished D and trimming. Counted in this sample were 210,000 or so clones; approximately 79% of them appeared once. Of the sample, around 1.8% falls within the top ten clones.

This clone was recorded a few times. Its antigen has not been determined. No per-base quality is available; no much larger clone lies one base away. Other nucleotide sequences from this sample produce the same CDR3. Via the germline V gene (reference sequence), CDR1 is LNHDA and CDR2 SQIVND. Trimming costs V 6 bases and J 0 bases, and their ends lie 12 bases apart. The CDR3 holds 15 amino acids from the cysteine to the phenylalanine. The CDR3 DNA has 45 bases and is translated from base 1. What was sequenced was PBMCs. The chain was built from TRBV19 and TRBJ1-5, with TRBD1 perhaps the D gene, on 6 matching bases. The TCR originated in a man aged 18 to 30 in good health and CMV-seronegative. In nucleotides, the sequence is TGTGCCAGTAGGAACGCAGGGGCTAGCAATCAGCCCCAGCATTTT. Its protein product is CASRNAGASNQPQHF.